The 31 T cell receptor beta chains below come from one sample, sequenced in a study of vaccination and CD4 T cells after COVID-19. At the Johns Hopkins FTIC core, DNA taken from cultured CD4+ T cells was sequenced by way of the Oncomine TCR Beta short-read assay. One entry per CDR3 protein results from TCRdb running MiXCR on the PCR reads. There are around 15,000 distinct CDR3 sequences in the sample; over 40% occur only once, and around 18% lies in the top ten. Treatment given: 10-day PBMC culture with coronavirus spike peptide pools or control peptides (ViraFEST assay). No antigen is known for these receptors. Specimen: CD4+ T cells from blood, cultured in vitro, collected before SARS-CoV-2 vaccination. Source of these receptors: a human donor who received a COVID-19 vaccine.

The J gene is TRBJ2-1, the V gene TRBV10-3; 12 positions agree with TRBD2. The CDR3 consists of 16 residues. Per germline, CDR1 ENHRY and CDR2 SYGVKD. V lost 5 bases to trimming and J lost 6 bases; unmatched junction nucleotides: 8. The CDR3 sequence: CAISQPGLAGPNEQFF. CDR3 in DNA: TGTGCCATCAGTCAACCGGGACTAGCGGGCCCCAATGAGCAGTTCTTC.

The sample holds a few counts of this clonotype. The chain employs TRBV20-1 and TRBJ2-7; D is uncertain. The CDR3 has 13 residues. V was pared by 3 bases and J by 2 bases, with 11 bases between. Germline CDR1 and CDR2: DFQATT and SNEGSKA (reference sequence). The CDR3 nucleotides are TGCAGTGCTAGCTCCACAGTTACCTACGAGCAGTACTTC. Translated: CSASSTVTYEQYF.

This clonotype was observed a handful of times. The CDR3 loop is CSARDPDPRVSYGYTF. CDR3 DNA: TGCAGTGCTAGAGATCCGGACCCCAGGGTGAGCTATGGCTACACCTTC. The rearrangement links TRBV20-1 to TRBJ1-2; possible D gene TRBD1, 5 bases. The V gene's germline CDR1 is DFQATT and CDR2 SNEGSKA (reference sequence). The CDR3 totals 16 residues. V dropped 0 bases and J dropped 4 bases, with 18 bases sitting between them.

The chain combines TRBV12-3 or TRBV12-4 with TRBJ1-2; D possibly corresponds to TRBD1 (5 bases). The CDR3 runs 15 residues. V gave up 1 base and J gave up 5 bases, with 14 bases separating them. Written as DNA, the CDR3 is TGTGCCAGCAGTTTAGTGGGCAGGGAAGGGTATGGCTACACCTTC. Protein: CASSLVGREGYGYTF.

The V gene is TRBV7-8, the J gene TRBJ2-5; D might be TRBD1 (5 bases). Germline-derived CDR1 and CDR2 are SGHVS and FQNEAQ. V was cut by 6 bases and J by 5 bases, with 16 bases left in between. This CDR3 has 14 amino acids. The CDR3 DNA is TGTGCCAGCAGTCAGACCCGGGCAGGGGAGACCCAGTACTTC. This gives the protein CASSQTRAGETQYF.

This clonotype has more than one count but fewer than ten. V usage is TRBV7-2 and J usage is TRBJ1-2; possibly TRBD1 for D (5 bases). There are 14 residues in the CDR3. Germline lookup yields CDR1 SGHTA and CDR2 FQGNSA. V gave up 4 bases and J gave up 5 bases, with 14 bases separating them. CDR3 sequence reads: CASSSPQGLYGYTF. In nucleotides, the CDR3 is TGTGCCAGCAGCTCCCCCCAGGGTCTATATGGCTACACCTTC.

This rearrangement joins TRBV27 to TRBJ1-2, with D possibly matching TRBD1 (6 bases). The V and J ends lost 6 bases and 7 bases respectively, with 15 bases between them. The germline gives CDR1 MNHEY, CDR2 SMNVEV (reference sequence). CDR3 length: 13 amino acids. The CDR3 bases are TGTGCCAGCAGGGACTGGGGGGGCTCTGGCTACACCTTC. Translation gives CASRDWGGSGYTF.

V usage is TRBV10-3 and J usage is TRBJ1-2; 8 bases agree with TRBD1. The CDR3 totals 16 residues. The trim removed 4 bases at V and 0 bases at J, leaving 7 bases unmatched. Germline CDR1 ENHRY, CDR2 SYGVKD. Here the CDR3 reads CAISVGQGASNYGYTF. CDR3 DNA: TGTGCCATCAGTGTGGGTCAGGGGGCTTCTAACTATGGCTACACCTTC.

This clonotype was detected only a few times. The chain joins TRBV18 to TRBJ2-1, with a possible D match to TRBD1 (7 bases). Germline V gene sequence: CDR1 KGHSH, CDR2 LQKENI. V was pared by 2 bases and J by 5 bases, with 13 bases between. CDR3 length equals 15 residues. CDR3 sequence: CASSPGGGGNNEQFF. The CDR3 DNA reads TGTGCCAGCTCACCAGGAGGGGGCGGGAACAATGAGCAGTTCTTC.

In its sample, this clonotype was seen a few times. The J gene is TRBJ2-3, the V gene TRBV19; 13 nucleotides agree with TRBD2. The CDR3 covers 17 residues. The germline gives CDR1 LNHDA, CDR2 SQIVND (reference sequence). Trimming cost V 4 bases and J 2 bases; bases outside gene matches: 6. The CDR3 protein is CASSKGTSGEHTDTQYF. The CDR3 DNA reads as TGTGCCAGTAGTAAGGGGACTAGCGGGGAGCACACAGATACGCAGTATTTT.

This clonotype was counted a few times. V gene TRBV12-3 or TRBV12-4 combines with J gene TRBJ2-5, with D tentatively TRBD2 (6 bases). Between the trimmed V and J ends, which lost 8 bases and 3 bases, there was a span of 13 bases. The CDR3 is 13 amino acids. DNA for the CDR3: TGTGCCAGCCGTAGGGCTAGCGAAGAGACCCAGTACTTC. It encodes CASRRASEETQYF.

The CDR3 spells CSAPQGANTEAFF. The CDR3 DNA reads as TGCAGTGCCCCACAGGGGGCAAACACTGAAGCTTTCTTT. This chain connects TRBV20-1 to TRBJ1-1; TRBD1 matches 9 bases. The V gene's germline CDR1 is DFQATT and CDR2 SNEGSKA (reference sequence). With V trimmed by 6 bases and J by 2 bases, 4 bases remained unmatched. The CDR3 length is 13 residues.

The rearrangement uses TRBV7-2 and TRBJ1-5, with D unclear. V lost 1 base and J 4 bases, leaving 17 bases between the germline ends. The CDR3 is 17 amino acids. Germline V lookup: CDR1 SGHTA, CDR2 FQGNSA. CDR3 protein: CASSLVWEVEGNQPQHF. The CDR3 DNA reads TGTGCCAGCAGCTTAGTTTGGGAAGTAGAAGGGAATCAGCCCCAGCATTTT.

The genes are TRBV30 and TRBJ2-7, with D maybe TRBD1 (6 bases). Germline V lookup: CDR1 GTSNPN, CDR2 SVGIG (reference sequence). The V gene lost 6 bases and the J gene lost 3 bases, with 24 bases spanning the gap. This CDR3 comprises 16 residues. The CDR3 region is CACQRILQGNGYEQYF. In nucleotides, the CDR3 is TGTGCCTGTCAACGGATCCTACAGGGAAACGGCTACGAGCAGTACTTC. The full variable domain, rest sourced from reference TRBV30 and TRBJ2-7, is SQTIHQWPATLVQPVGSPLSLECTVEGTSNPNLYWYRQAAGRGLQLLFYSVGIGQISSEVPQNLSASRPQDRQFILSSKKLLLSDSGFYLCACQRILQGNGYEQYFGPGTRLTVT.

DNA of the CDR3: TGTGCCAGCTCCAACAGCGATTTTAACTACACCTTC. This gives the protein CASSNSDFNYTF. This chain connects TRBV12-3 or TRBV12-4 to TRBJ1-2; no definite D call. The CDR3 loop spans 12 amino acids. Trimming took 8 bases from V and 10 from J, leaving 17 bases between them.

This rearrangement joins TRBV5-4 to TRBJ1-2; TRBD1 matches at 7 bases. Looked up from germline, CDR1 is SGHNT and CDR2 is YYREEE (reference sequence). The CDR3 runs to 13 residues. The V gene end was trimmed by 2 bases and the J gene end by 4 bases; junction bases not matched to a gene: 2. In DNA form, the CDR3 reads TGTGCCAGCAGCTTACAGGGGATCTATGGCTACACCTTC. This gives the protein CASSLQGIYGYTF.

This clonotype has a single count. The chain links TRBV19 to TRBJ2-3; no clear D. This CDR3 region has 14 residues. V was shortened by 6 bases and J by 0 bases, with 10 bases between the two germline ends. The germline V gene encodes CDR1 LNHDA and CDR2 SQIVND (reference sequence). CDR3 sequence: CASRSTVSTDTQYF. The CDR3 DNA sequence: TGTGCCAGTAGATCAACAGTGAGCACAGATACGCAGTATTTT.

This clonotype turned up a few times. The chain has TRBV29-1 and TRBJ1-5; D is perhaps TRBD1 (6 bases). Germline values: CDR1 SQVTM, CDR2 ANQGSEA. The V end was cut by 7 bases, the J end by 2 bases, with 15 bases between. This CDR3 comprises 14 residues. CDR3 bases: TGCAGCGCCGGTGGGGGCTCGGGCAATCAGCCCCAGCATTTT. This codes for CSAGGGSGNQPQHF.

In DNA form, the CDR3 reads TGCGCCAGCAGCCTGGGGACAGGGGGCTCCTATAATTCACCCCTCCACTTT. Protein sequence: CASSLGTGGSYNSPLHF. V and J are TRBV5-1 and TRBJ1-6, with TRBD1 matching 11 bases. The CDR3 length is 17 residues. The germline V gene encodes CDR1 SGHRS and CDR2 YFSETQ. Unmatched junction bases numbered 3, after V lost 4 bases and J lost 0 bases.

This clonotype was counted a single time. This rearrangement joins TRBV6-5 to TRBJ2-7; no clear D. Germline CDR1 and CDR2: MNHEY and SVGAGI. Trimming shortened V by 2 bases and J by 3 bases, and 11 bases separated the two germline ends. The CDR3 sequence is 14 residues long. This CDR3 is CASSYGRSDYEQYF. The CDR3 bases are TGTGCCAGCAGTTACGGGCGGTCCGACTACGAGCAGTACTTC.

V is TRBV19 and J is TRBJ1-6, with D possibly being TRBD1 (6 bases). CDR1 is LNHDA and CDR2 is SQIVND in the germline V gene (reference sequence). The CDR3 loop spans 19 amino acids. Deletions cut 6 bases from V and 0 bases from J, with 21 bases between. The DNA of the CDR3 is TGTGCCAGTAGCAAAACGACAGGCAGAAGGAGCTCCTATAATTCACCCCTCCACTTT. Encoded protein: CASSKTTGRRSSYNSPLHF.

The chain combines TRBV7-9 with TRBJ2-1; D possibly uses TRBD1 or TRBD2 (5 bases each). The CDR3 has 17 amino acids. With 0 bases removed from V and 7 bases from J, the gap between germline ends came to 19 bases. CDR1 and CDR2 from the germline V gene are SEHNR and FQNEAQ (reference sequence). The chain's CDR3 is CASSLATGGYPGNEQFF. The CDR3 DNA reads TGTGCCAGCAGCTTAGCTACCGGAGGATACCCAGGGAATGAGCAGTTCTTC.

The genes are TRBV12-5 and TRBJ2-1; D not certain. The V gene lost 2 bases and the J gene lost 3 bases, with 20 bases spanning the gap. This CDR3 is built from 18 residues. CDR1 and CDR2 (germline): LGHNT, FRNRAP. Here the CDR3 reads CASGLSPLRARLYNEQFF. The CDR3 coding sequence is TGTGCTAGTGGTTTGTCCCCACTCCGCGCGAGGCTCTACAATGAGCAGTTCTTC.

This clonotype was recorded a few times. This chain connects TRBV2 to TRBJ1-2; D is uncertain. The V end lost 3 bases, the J end lost 5 bases, and 7 bases lay between the germline ends. CDR1 and CDR2 (germline): SNHLY, FYNNEI. CDR3 length equals 12 residues. CDR3 sequence (DNA): TGTGCCAGCAGTGAGCATACATATGGCTACACCTTC. This gives the protein CASSEHTYGYTF.

J is TRBJ1-2 and V is TRBV18; D is uncertain. This CDR3 spans 12 amino acids. Germline loops: CDR1 KGHSH, CDR2 LQKENI. Trimming left V 3 bases short and J 3 bases short, with 5 bases between. The CDR3 bases are TGTGCCAGCTCACCGCCAGACTATGGCTACACCTTC. Protein product: CASSPPDYGYTF.

This clonotype was detected a few times. This chain uses TRBV20-1 with TRBJ2-3; 7 nucleotides line up with TRBD2. Germline loops: CDR1 DFQATT, CDR2 SNEGSKA (reference sequence). This CDR3 has 16 residues. J lost 2 bases, V lost 0 bases, and 8 bases had no gene match. CDR3 region: CSARDVGGVNTDTQYF. In nucleotides, the CDR3 is TGCAGTGCTAGAGATGTGGGGGGGGTTAACACAGATACGCAGTATTTT.

This clonotype was detected a few times. The DNA of the CDR3 is TGTGCCAGCAGTTTGACACCCGATAATTCACCCCTCCACTTT. As protein: CASSLTPDNSPLHF. The chain has TRBV27 and TRBJ1-6; D gene unclear. CDR1 MNHEY and CDR2 SMNVEV come from the germline V gene (reference sequence). Trimming cost V 3 bases and J 5 bases, with 8 bases left between them. There are 14 residues in the CDR3.

The chain links TRBV25-1 to TRBJ1-1, with 7 nucleotides matching TRBD1. V gave up 10 bases and J gave up 2 bases; unmatched junction bases: 7. The germline gives CDR1 MGHDK, CDR2 SYGVNS. The CDR3 contains 13 residues. CDR3 in DNA: TGTGCCACCGCGGGACAGATTAACACTGAAGCTTTCTTT. Encoded protein: CATAGQINTEAFF. Based on the CDR3 plus reference TRBV25-1 and TRBJ1-1, the full variable domain is EADIYQTPRYLVIGTGKKITLECSQTMGHDKMYWYQQDPGMELHLIHYSYGVNSTEKGDLSSESTVSRIRTEHFPLTLESARPSHTSQYLCATAGQINTEAFFGQGTRLTVV.

This chain joins TRBV6-1 and TRBJ1-1; TRBD1 matches 7 bases. J gave up 5 bases and V 5 bases, and 11 bases lay outside the gene matches. The CDR3 has 15 amino acids. The V gene's germline CDR1 is MNHNS and CDR2 SASEGT. CDR3 sequence (DNA): TGTGCCAGCAGTCGCCTCTCGATGACAGGGACTGAAGCTTTCTTT. Protein: CASSRLSMTGTEAFF.

CDR3 residues: CASSVSGTGDTEAFF. CDR3 nucleotides: TGTGCCAGCAGCGTATCCGGGACAGGGGACACTGAAGCTTTCTTT. The chain joins TRBV9 to TRBJ1-1; 10 positions match TRBD1. This CDR3 region has 15 residues. Germline V gene data show CDR1 as SGDLS and CDR2 as YYNGEE. V lost 1 base, J lost 3 bases, and 3 bases stayed unmatched.

This clonotype has a handful of counts. The chain employs TRBV7-8 and TRBJ1-6, with 9 bases lining up with TRBD1. CDR1 is SGHVS and CDR2 is FQNEAQ in the germline V gene. This CDR3 spans 15 amino acids. V gave up 3 bases and J gave up 10 bases; unmatched junction bases: 7. CDR3 nucleotides: TGTGCCAGCAGCTTGGGACAGGGAATGCGATCACCCCTCCACTTT. Translation: CASSLGQGMRSPLHF.